The 17 T cell receptor beta chains presented below share a single source sample, sequenced in a study of blood T cell repertoires in COVID-19. The assay was immunoSEQ multiplex PCR, and TCRdb's table has in-frame clones only and misses some. The sample carries about 190,000 clones, around 76% recorded once. Sequencing input: peripheral blood. These TCRs come from a woman in her sixties or seventies with COVID-19, enrolled during active disease.

This clone was counted ten times or more. V is TRBV7-2 and J is TRBJ1-2; a possible D gene is TRBD1 (6 bases). V was cut by 5 bases and J by 7 bases, with 17 bases left in between. The CDR3 extends over 14 amino acids. CDR1 and CDR2 (germline): SGHTA, FQGNSA. The CDR3 nucleotides are TGTGCCAGCAGCCCCGACCTCAGGGGCTCTGGCTACACCTTC. This gives the protein CASSPDLRGSGYTF.

This chain links TRBV2 with TRBJ2-7; maybe TRBD2 (6 bases). The length of the CDR3 is 15 residues. Germline CDR1 is SNHLY and CDR2 is FYNNEI. Deletions cut 1 base from V and 2 bases from J, with 12 bases between. The CDR3 here is CASSEGGGIPYEQYF. The CDR3 coding sequence is TGTGCCAGCAGTGAAGGGGGCGGGATCCCCTACGAGCAGTACTTC.

V gene TRBV4-1 combines with J gene TRBJ2-7; 9 bases are shared with TRBD1. This CDR3 is 15 amino acids long. CDR1 is MGHRA and CDR2 is YSYEKL in the germline V gene. V lost 0 bases and J lost 5; bases outside the gene matches: 5. The CDR3 reads CASSQDSQGADEQYF. The CDR3 DNA sequence: TGCGCCAGCAGCCAAGATTCACAGGGGGCCGACGAGCAGTACTTC.

The chain carries TRBV4-2 and TRBJ2-1, with 9 positions matching TRBD2. CDR3 length: 15 residues. V lost 0 bases and J lost 9; bases outside the gene matches: 6. CDR1 is LGHNA, CDR2 YNFKEQ, per germline. The CDR3 DNA reads as TGTGCCAGCAGCCAAGATCCCCCTAGCGGGGCTGAGCAGTTCTTC. Translating it yields CASSQDPPSGAEQFF.

The J gene is TRBJ2-7, the V gene TRBV7-2; 7 nucleotides agree with TRBD2. The trim removed 2 bases at V and 5 bases at J, leaving 6 bases unmatched. The CDR3 is made up of 14 amino acids. Per germline, CDR1 SGHTA and CDR2 FQGNSA. CDR3 DNA: TGTGCCAGCAGCTTACGGCGGGGGAGCCACGAGCAGTACTTC. The encoded protein is CASSLRRGSHEQYF.

This clone showed up just once. The chain is built from TRBV28 and TRBJ1-5; D might be TRBD1 (6 bases). The V gene lost 3 bases and the J gene lost 3 bases, with 12 bases spanning the gap. Per the germline V gene, CDR1 is MDHEN and CDR2 is SYDVKM. The CDR3 has 15 residues. CDR3 DNA sequence: TGTGCCAGCAGTTTCCCAGGGGCTCCCAATCAGCCCCAGCATTTT. It translates to CASSFPGAPNQPQHF. The complete variable domain, with remaining parts taken from reference TRBV28 and TRBJ1-5, reads DVKVTQSSRYLVKRTGEKVFLECVQDMDHENMFWYRQDPGLGLRLIYFSYDVKMKEKGDIPEGYSVSREKKERFSLILESASTNQTSMYLCASSFPGAPNQPQHFGDGTRLSIL.

The chain is built from TRBV11-1 and TRBJ2-1, with a possible D match to TRBD1 (6 bases). V lost 2 bases to trimming and J lost 6 bases, with 8 bases between them. Per the germline V gene, CDR1 is SGHAT and CDR2 is FQDESV (reference sequence). CDR3 length equals 13 residues. The CDR3 region is CASSLTDSNEQFF. CDR3 bases: TGTGCCAGCAGCTTAACGGACAGCAATGAGCAGTTCTTC.

This clone was found a few times. DNA of the CDR3: TGTGCCAGCAGTACTTCCAGGACTCCGCCTAGATACGAGCAGTACTTC. It translates to CASSTSRTPPRYEQYF. This chain links TRBV6-2 or TRBV6-3 with TRBJ2-7, with D perhaps TRBD2 (5 bases). The length of the CDR3 is 16 residues. Trimming stripped 5 bases from V and 4 bases from J, with 21 bases between. Germline V CDR1 and CDR2: MNHEY, SVGEGT.

The rearrangement links TRBV3-1 (or the pseudogene TRBV3-2) to TRBJ1-1, with D possibly TRBD1 on 5 matching bases. CDR1 and CDR2 (germline): LGHDT, YNNKEL (reference sequence). The CDR3 extends over 17 amino acids. V lost 0 bases to trimming and J lost 3 bases, with 17 bases between them. The chain's CDR3 is CASSQDMVSRGDTEAFF. The CDR3 DNA is TGTGCCAGCAGCCAAGATATGGTATCCCGGGGGGACACTGAAGCTTTCTTT.

This chain joins TRBV28 and TRBJ2-5; 11 positions match TRBD2. V lost 0 bases to trimming and J lost 4 bases; unmatched junction nucleotides: 10. The length of the CDR3 is 18 residues. Germline V gene data show CDR1 as MDHEN and CDR2 as SYDVKM. The CDR3 is CASSLWGRASGRRETQYF. As DNA, the CDR3 is TGTGCCAGCAGTTTATGGGGGCGGGCTAGCGGGAGGAGAGAGACCCAGTACTTC. Complete variable domain (other parts from reference TRBV28 and TRBJ2-5): DVKVTQSSRYLVKRTGEKVFLECVQDMDHENMFWYRQDPGLGLRLIYFSYDVKMKEKGDIPEGYSVSREKKERFSLILESASTNQTSMYLCASSLWGRASGRRETQYFGPGTRLLVL.

V gene TRBV29-1 combines with J gene TRBJ2-6, with 13 bases identical to TRBD2. V lost 0 bases, J lost 0 bases, and 5 bases stayed unmatched. Germline assignment: CDR1 SQVTM and CDR2 ANQGSEA. This CDR3 comprises 19 residues. As DNA, the CDR3 is TGCAGCGTTGAAGATAGGGGACTAGCGGGACTCTCTGGGGCCAACGTCCTGACTTTC. Translation: CSVEDRGLAGLSGANVLTF.

V gene TRBV7-2 combines with J gene TRBJ1-2; unclear D gene. This CDR3 region has 12 residues. Germline-derived CDR1 and CDR2 are SGHTA and FQGNSA. Trimming cost V 6 bases and J 11 bases, with 16 bases left between them. The CDR3 region has the DNA TGTGCCAGCAGTTCGGGGTCGGTAGATTACACCTTC. This sequence encodes CASSSGSVDYTF.

V usage is TRBV19 and J usage is TRBJ1-1; a possible D gene is TRBD1 (5 bases). The CDR3 is made up of 16 amino acids. Germline V gene lookup returns CDR1 LNHDA and CDR2 SQIVND (reference sequence). Trimming took 5 bases from V and 5 from J, leaving 21 bases between them. The CDR3 DNA reads TGTGCCAGTAGTTCTCGCGGGGCGCCGGTGGAGACTGAAGCTTTCTTT. Its protein product is CASSSRGAPVETEAFF. The whole variable domain, remainder taken from reference TRBV19 and TRBJ1-1, is DGGITQSPKYLFRKEGQNVTLSCEQNLNHDAMYWYRQDPGQGLRLIYYSQIVNDFQKGDIAEGYSVSREKKESFPLTVTSAQKNPTAFYLCASSSRGAPVETEAFFGQGTRLTVV.

The V and J genes are TRBV2 and TRBJ1-2; 7 bases are shared with TRBD1. Germline loops: CDR1 SNHLY, CDR2 FYNNEI. The CDR3 is 16 amino acids. After removal of 5 bases from V and 7 bases from J, the junction contained 16 bases not matched to a gene. The CDR3 nucleotides are TGTGCCAGCAGTTCATCGGACAGGAACTTTTTGCGTGGCTACACCTTC. This sequence encodes CASSSSDRNFLRGYTF. The full variable domain, its missing parts supplied by reference TRBV2 and TRBJ1-2, is EPEVTQTPSHQVTQMGQEVILRCVPISNHLYFYWYRQILGQKVEFLVSFYNNEISEKSEIFDDQFSVERPDGSNFTLKIRSTKLEDSAMYFCASSSSDRNFLRGYTFGSGTRLTVV.

The chain joins TRBV24-1 to TRBJ2-5; perhaps TRBD2 as D (6 bases). The CDR3 sequence is 15 residues long. Trimming left V 3 bases short and J 5 bases short, with 15 bases between. Germline CDR1 reads KGHDR; CDR2 reads SFDVKD. CDR3 bases: TGTGCCACCAGTGATCCCAGGGACTTCGGGGAGACCCAGTACTTC. Amino acids: CATSDPRDFGETQYF.

Worth noting for this clone: The same CDR3 is also encoded by other DNA sequences in this sample. The genes are TRBV27 and TRBJ2-2; TRBD2 aligns across 9 bases. J lost 1 base, V lost 3 bases, and 0 bases had no gene match. Germline V gene data show CDR1 as MNHEY and CDR2 as SMNVEV (reference sequence). This CDR3 spans 15 amino acids. In nucleotides, the CDR3 is TGTGCCAGCAGTTTGACTAGCGGGAACACCGGGGAGCTGTTTTTT. Amino acid sequence: CASSLTSGNTGELFF.

This clone was seen a handful of times. The chain combines TRBV5-6 with TRBJ2-6; weak D call: TRBD1 (6 bases). The CDR3 spans 16 residues. V was cut by 2 bases and J by 2 bases, with 11 bases left in between. The V gene's germline CDR1 is SGHDT and CDR2 YYEEEE. This CDR3 reads CASSFQGSTGANVLTF. CDR3 bases: TGTGCCAGCAGCTTTCAGGGGTCGACTGGGGCCAACGTCCTGACTTTC.